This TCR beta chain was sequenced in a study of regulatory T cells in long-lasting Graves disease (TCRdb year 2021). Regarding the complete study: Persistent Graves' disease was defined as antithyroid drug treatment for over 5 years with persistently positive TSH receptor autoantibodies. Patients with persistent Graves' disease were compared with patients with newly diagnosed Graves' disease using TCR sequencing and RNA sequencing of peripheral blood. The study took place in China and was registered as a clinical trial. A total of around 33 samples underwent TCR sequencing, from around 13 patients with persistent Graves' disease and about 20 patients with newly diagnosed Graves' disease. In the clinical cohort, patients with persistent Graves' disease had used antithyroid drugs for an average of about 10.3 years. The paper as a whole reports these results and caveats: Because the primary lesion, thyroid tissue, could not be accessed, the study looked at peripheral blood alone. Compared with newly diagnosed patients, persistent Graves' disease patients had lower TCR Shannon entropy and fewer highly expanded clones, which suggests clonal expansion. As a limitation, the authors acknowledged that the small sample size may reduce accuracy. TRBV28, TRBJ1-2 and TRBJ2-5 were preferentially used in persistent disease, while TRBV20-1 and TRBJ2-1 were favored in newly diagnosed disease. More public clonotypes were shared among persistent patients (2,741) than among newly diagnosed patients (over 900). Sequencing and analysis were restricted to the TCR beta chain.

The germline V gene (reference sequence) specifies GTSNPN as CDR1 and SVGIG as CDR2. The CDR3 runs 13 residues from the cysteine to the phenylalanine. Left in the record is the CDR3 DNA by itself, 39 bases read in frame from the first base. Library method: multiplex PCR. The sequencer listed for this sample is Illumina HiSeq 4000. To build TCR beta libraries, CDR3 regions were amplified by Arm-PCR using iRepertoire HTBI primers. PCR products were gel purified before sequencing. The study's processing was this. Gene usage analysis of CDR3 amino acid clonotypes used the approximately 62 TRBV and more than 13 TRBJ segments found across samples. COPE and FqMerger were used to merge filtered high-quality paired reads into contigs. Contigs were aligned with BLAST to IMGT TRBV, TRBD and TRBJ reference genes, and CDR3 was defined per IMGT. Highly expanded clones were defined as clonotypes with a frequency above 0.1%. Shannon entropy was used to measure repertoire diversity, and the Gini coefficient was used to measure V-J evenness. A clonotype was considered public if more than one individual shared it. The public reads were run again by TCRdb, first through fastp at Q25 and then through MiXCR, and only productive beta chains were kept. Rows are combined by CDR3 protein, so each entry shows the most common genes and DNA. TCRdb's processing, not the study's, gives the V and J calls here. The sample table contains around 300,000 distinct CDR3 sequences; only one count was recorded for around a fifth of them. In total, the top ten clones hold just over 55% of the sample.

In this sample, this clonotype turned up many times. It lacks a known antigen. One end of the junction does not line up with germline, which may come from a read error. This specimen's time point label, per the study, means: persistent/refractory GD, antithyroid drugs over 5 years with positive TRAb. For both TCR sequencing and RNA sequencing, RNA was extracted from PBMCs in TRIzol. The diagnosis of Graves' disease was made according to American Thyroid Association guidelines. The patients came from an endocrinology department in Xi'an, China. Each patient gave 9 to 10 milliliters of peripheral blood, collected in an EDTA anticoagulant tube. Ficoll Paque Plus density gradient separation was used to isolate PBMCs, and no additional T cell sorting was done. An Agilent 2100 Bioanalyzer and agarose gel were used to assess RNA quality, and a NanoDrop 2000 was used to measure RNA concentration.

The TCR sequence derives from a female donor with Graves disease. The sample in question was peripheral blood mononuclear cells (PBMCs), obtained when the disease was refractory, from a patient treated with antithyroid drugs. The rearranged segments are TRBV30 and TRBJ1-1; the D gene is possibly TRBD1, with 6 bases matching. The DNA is TGTGCCTGGAGGAGACAGGAAGACAGGCCCCACGTCTTT. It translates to CAWRRQEDRPHVF.